Sequencing of this TCR beta chain was carried out in a study of blood T cell repertoires in COVID-19. Study-wide background: The analysed material was cDNA or gDNA that came from T cells, B-cell-depleted T cells, or PBMCs.

In the original analysis: It was from reference gene primer amplification that nucleated cell counts were estimated. The method was immunoSEQ multiplex PCR; TCRdb's version includes in-frame clones alone and lacks a portion of them. That table gives V, J and clone size, and the DNA gave D and trimming. Among fewer than 250,000 clones listed, just over 85% were seen once. Trimming removed 7 bases from V and 1 base from J, with 8 bases in between. Germline V CDR1 and CDR2: MDHEN, SYDVKM. CDR3 length: 12 residues. Enrollees, about 18 to 89 years old, lived in approximately 25 US areas. This TCR came from a woman in her thirties or forties with acute COVID-19. This chain uses TRBV28 with TRBJ2-7; D gene unclear. The source material was PBMCs or T cells enriched from blood (not recorded which). CDR3 residues: CASTPTSYEQYF. CDR3 nucleotide sequence: TGTGCCAGCACTCCCACTTCCTACGAGCAGTACTTC.